Listed here are 20 T cell receptor beta chains from one sample, sequenced in a study of tumor and adjacent non-tumor tissue in lung cancer. RNA was extracted from bulk tissue without any cell sorting. A modified ARM-PCR protocol with three rounds of nested PCR amplified TCRbeta. From the multiplex PCR reads, TCRdb called clonotypes with MiXCR, one entry per CDR3 protein. This sample has 130,000 or so distinct CDR3 sequences, with over 65% found just once. Sequenced input: lung tumor tissue. The origin of the receptors is a man aged 25 to 40 with non-small cell lung cancer.

As to this clonotype: A junction end diverges from the germline sequence, so it may reflect a read error. This chain joins TRBV11-2 and TRBJ2-2; D possibly uses TRBD1 or TRBD2 (5 bases each). Germline values: CDR1 SGHAT, CDR2 FQNNGV. This CDR3 is 16 amino acids long. CDR3 nucleotides: TGTGCCAGCAGCTTAGAGGGGGTCCCGAACACCAGGGAGCTGTTTTTT. The encoded protein is CASSLEGVPNTRELFF.

About this clonotype itself: This may stem from a read error, because a much larger clone lies one nucleotide away. The chain has TRBV6-1 and TRBJ2-5, with a weak D call TRBD2 (7 bases). Per the germline V gene, CDR1 is MNHNS and CDR2 is SASEGT. V lost 7 bases to trimming and J lost 12 bases, with 24 bases between them. The CDR3 runs 14 residues. CDR3 DNA sequence: TGTGCCAGCACCCTTGGGGGGGGCTCACTGGCCAAGTACTTC. Translated: CASTLGGGSLAKYF.

In its sample, this clonotype was seen many times. This sequence joins TRBV4-1 and TRBJ1-3; no reliable D call. CDR1 is MGHRA, CDR2 YSYEKL, per germline. The V gene lost 1 base and the J gene lost 7 bases, with 2 bases spanning the gap. The CDR3 consists of 11 residues. The CDR3: CASSQANTIYF. CDR3 nucleotides: TGCGCCAGCAGCCAAGCCAACACCATATATTTT.

This clonotype occurred many times. The chain combines TRBV12-3 or TRBV12-4 with TRBJ2-5; D tentatively fits TRBD1 or TRBD2 (6 bases each). The V and J ends lost 0 bases and 2 bases respectively, with 10 bases between them. This CDR3 has 15 amino acids. The CDR3 DNA reads as TGTGCCAGCAGTTTAGCGGGGGGCTCTCAAGAGACCCAGTACTTC. It is translated as CASSLAGGSQETQYF.

This clonotype was found once. The DNA for the CDR3 is TGTGCCAACAGCCCAGGTCCCGGCTCTGGCTACACCTTC. Amino acid sequence: CANSPGPGSGYTF. The chain joins TRBV6-2 or TRBV6-3 to TRBJ1-2; D gene ambiguous. Germline lookup yields CDR1 MNHEY and CDR2 SVGEGT. The CDR3 covers 13 residues. V shed 10 bases and J shed 7 bases, with 19 bases lying between them.

V gene TRBV5-1 combines with J gene TRBJ1-1; TRBD1 matches at 9 bases. J gave up 2 bases and V 6 bases, and 5 bases lay outside the gene matches. CDR3 length: 14 residues. Germline V gene sequence: CDR1 SGHRS, CDR2 YFSETQ. The DNA for the CDR3 is TGCGCCAGCACCGAGGGACAGGGCAACACTGAAGCTTTCTTT. Translated: CASTEGQGNTEAFF.

This clonotype was observed a handful of times. The genes are TRBV5-5 and TRBJ1-1, with 7 nucleotides matching TRBD1. The germline V gene encodes CDR1 SGHKS and CDR2 YYEKEE (reference sequence). Germline trimming cut 6 bases from V and 5 bases from J; bases unmatched to any gene: 10. This CDR3 is built from 14 residues. The CDR3 sequence is CASNPQGLETEAFF. For the CDR3, the DNA is TGTGCCAGCAACCCACAGGGGCTGGAGACTGAAGCTTTCTTT.

Concerning this clonotype: Given the absence of the conserved phenylalanine or tryptophan at the CDR3 end, a read error is likely. The genes are TRBV20-1 and TRBJ1-1, with a possible D match to TRBD1 (5 bases). Germline CDR1 and CDR2: DFQATT and SNEGSKA (reference sequence). The CDR3 is 13 residues long. Here the CDR3 DNA reads TGCAGCGCTAGCCCCGGGACTAACACTAAAGCTTTCTCT. Its protein is CSASPGTNTKAFS.

Worth noting for this clonotype: Since the CDR3 does not end with the conserved phenylalanine or tryptophan, this likely comes from a read error. The rearrangement links TRBV13 to TRBJ2-5; D call uncertain. Germline-derived CDR1 and CDR2 are PRHDT and FYEKMQ (reference sequence). The V end lost 5 bases, the J end lost 0 bases, and 10 bases lay between the germline ends. This CDR3 contains 14 residues. The CDR3 DNA is TGTGCCAGCAGCACCCGTGGCCACCAAGAGACCCAGTACCTC. Translated, it gives CASSTRGHQETQYL.

To note about this clonotype: Possible read error: a much larger clone is one base away. The CDR3 protein is CSAKSGRGVYEQYF. CDR3 DNA sequence: TGCAGTGCTAAGTCCGGACGGGGGGTGTACGAGCAGTACTTC. The chain couples TRBV20-1 to TRBJ2-7, with TRBD2 identical over 7 bases. The V gene end was trimmed by 4 bases and the J gene end by 4 bases; junction bases not matched to a gene: 10. Germline V gene data show CDR1 as DFQATT and CDR2 as SNEGSKA (reference sequence). This CDR3 is 14 amino acids long.

V gene TRBV7-2 combines with J gene TRBJ1-1; a weak D match, TRBD1 (6 bases). The CDR3 spans 14 residues. Germline assignment: CDR1 SGHTA and CDR2 FQGNSA. Trimming stripped 5 bases from V and 1 base from J, with 11 bases between. CDR3 loop: CASSPVQGNTEAFF. CDR3 coding DNA: TGTGCCAGCAGCCCTGTACAGGGGAACACTGAAGCTTTCTTT. The full variable domain, with the rest looked up from reference TRBV7-2 and TRBJ1-1, is GAGVSQSPSNKVTEKGKDVELRCDPISGHTALYWYRQSLGQGLEFLIYFQGNSAPDKSGLPSDRFSAERTGGSVSTLTIQRTQQEDSAVYLCASSPVQGNTEAFFGQGTRLTVV.

This chain joins TRBV25-1 and TRBJ1-2, with 11 bases fitting TRBD1. The CDR3 is made up of 18 amino acids. Losses at the gene ends were 4 bases for V and 1 base for J; bases not matched to a gene: 11. Germline lookup yields CDR1 MGHDK and CDR2 SYGVNS. CDR3 nucleotides: TGTGCCAGCAGTGGCAAAACCCCCGGGACAGGGGGTAACTATGGCTACACCTTC. Protein sequence: CASSGKTPGTGGNYGYTF.

With regard to this clonotype: A much larger clone is a single base away; this may be a read error. The V and J genes are TRBV20-1 and TRBJ2-1, with D possibly matching TRBD2 (6 bases). The length of the CDR3 is 17 residues. Germline V lookup: CDR1 DFQATT, CDR2 SNEGSKA (reference sequence). V dropped 0 bases and J dropped 5 bases, with 20 bases sitting between them. CDR3 in amino acids: CSARDLRGSWGHNEQFF. Here the CDR3 DNA reads TGCAGTGCTAGAGACCTCCGGGGGAGCTGGGGCCACAATGAGCAGTTCTTC.

The V gene is TRBV4-3, the J gene TRBJ1-2; D is unresolved. This CDR3 region has 15 residues. Germline loops: CDR1 LGHNA, CDR2 YSLEER. V was shortened by 1 base and J by 4 bases, with 13 bases between the two germline ends. The CDR3 loop reads CASSQVREGGYGYTF. For the CDR3, the DNA is TGCGCCAGCAGCCAAGTTCGGGAGGGCGGCTATGGCTACACCTTC.

The chain couples TRBV29-1 to TRBJ1-3; D gene unclear. Trimming removed 5 bases at V and 2 bases at J, with 10 bases between. Germline V gene data show CDR1 as SQVTM and CDR2 as ANQGSEA. The CDR3 extends over 13 amino acids. CDR3 sequence reads: CSVRTVTGNTIYF. DNA for the CDR3: TGCAGCGTTAGGACGGTTACTGGAAACACCATATATTTT.

This clonotype was counted at least ten times. The J gene is TRBJ1-1, the V gene TRBV29-1; the D is unclear. Germline CDR1 and CDR2: SQVTM and ANQGSEA. The CDR3 is 13 residues long. The V end lost 3 bases, the J end lost 1 base, and 9 bases lay between the germline ends. The CDR3 protein is CSVDPRKNTEAFF. The CDR3 nucleotides are TGCAGCGTTGATCCGCGTAAGAACACTGAAGCTTTCTTT.

Concerning this clonotype: At one end the junction does not follow the germline gene, possibly because of a read error. The rearrangement links TRBV4-1 to TRBJ2-7; D remains unclear. CDR1 is MGHRA and CDR2 is YSYEKL in the germline V gene. The CDR3 consists of 15 residues. Here the CDR3 DNA reads TGCACCAGCAACCGGACCTCGGGCCCGTCCTACGAGCAGTACTTC. It encodes CTSNRTSGPSYEQYF.

The J gene is TRBJ2-2, the V gene TRBV28; TRBD1 is a possible D gene (6 bases). CDR3 length equals 15 residues. Germline-derived CDR1 and CDR2 are MDHEN and SYDVKM. The germline V and J ends were trimmed by 8 bases and 1 base, with 14 bases remaining between them. The CDR3 sequence is CASWENRVNTGELFF. The DNA for the CDR3 is TGTGCCAGCTGGGAGAACAGGGTGAACACCGGGGAGCTGTTTTTT.

This clonotype was counted only a few times. The genes are TRBV5-6 and TRBJ2-3; D is ambiguous. The CDR3 consists of 12 residues. The V end lost 7 bases, the J end lost 4 bases, and 10 bases lay between the germline ends. Germline CDR1 is SGHDT and CDR2 is YYEEEE. Here the CDR3 DNA reads TGTGCCAGCGGGCCTTTACCAGATACGCAGTATTTT. Translation: CASGPLPDTQYF.

This clonotype was found many times. This chain links TRBV20-1 with TRBJ1-2; TRBD1 matches 7 bases. Germline V CDR1 and CDR2: DFQATT, SNEGSKA (reference sequence). J was trimmed by 8 bases and V by 7 bases; bases with no gene match: 13. The CDR3 extends over 13 amino acids. The CDR3 loop reads CSVSFPGDRGYTF. The CDR3 DNA follows: TGCAGTGTCAGCTTCCCAGGGGACAGAGGCTACACCTTC.